The 7 T cell receptor beta chains reported below all come from one sample, sequenced in a study of T cell changes during pregnancy in multiple sclerosis. Here immunoSEQ multiplex PCR was the method, and the copy in TCRdb shows in-frame clones only, minus some. The profile shows tens of thousands of clones, approximately 86% of them singletons. The material sequenced was peripheral blood, taken in the first trimester of pregnancy. Receptors were obtained from a female donor with multiple sclerosis, enrolled in a pregnancy study.

Here the CDR3 DNA reads TGCGCCAGCAGCCAAGAACGGGGGGGCGGGATGTACGAGCAGTACTTC. It codes for CASSQERGGGMYEQYF. V gene TRBV4-1 combines with J gene TRBJ2-7; TRBD2 matches 8 bases. The CDR3 spans 16 residues. Germline CDR1 is MGHRA and CDR2 is YSYEKL. V shed 0 bases and J 4 bases; nucleotides not matched to a gene: 8.

The table lists this clone with a count of one. The V gene is TRBV7-2, the J gene TRBJ2-2, with D uncertain. The germline V and J ends were trimmed by 3 bases and 1 base, with 9 bases remaining between them. CDR1 and CDR2 from the germline V gene are SGHTA and FQGNSA. This CDR3 has 15 amino acids. The CDR3 DNA reads as TGTGCCAGCAGCTTTACGAACAAGAACACCGGGGAGCTGTTTTTT. This encodes CASSFTNKNTGELFF.

Notes on this clone: One end of the junction is discordant with germline, which a read error may explain. The rearrangement links TRBV7-7 to TRBJ2-2; a weak D match, TRBD2 (5 bases). Germline CDR1 and CDR2: SSHAT and FNYEAQ (reference sequence). The CDR3 has 14 amino acids. As DNA, the CDR3 is TGTGCTAGCAGCTTAGCGAGGAGCAGCGGGGAGCTGTTTTTT. It encodes CASSLARSSGELFF.

J is TRBJ1-2 and V is TRBV14; TRBD1 aligns across 7 bases. The length of the CDR3 is 12 residues. Germline V gene sequence: CDR1 SGHDN, CDR2 FVKESK. J was trimmed by 5 bases and V by 6 bases; bases with no gene match: 3. CDR3 sequence reads: CASSLQGYGYTF. The CDR3 coding sequence is TGTGCCAGCAGTCTACAGGGGTATGGCTACACCTTC.

The chain joins TRBV19 to TRBJ2-7; D perhaps matches TRBD2 (5 bases). V was shortened by 3 bases and J by 5 bases, with 14 bases between the two germline ends. The CDR3 contains 14 residues. Looked up from germline, CDR1 is LNHDA and CDR2 is SQIVND (reference sequence). In DNA, the CDR3 is TGTGCCAGTAGTATCTGGAGGAGAGGTCACGAGCAGTACTTC. It yields the protein CASSIWRRGHEQYF.

CDR3 DNA sequence: TGTGCCAGCGACAGGGGGGTGAACACTGAAGCTTTCTTT. Its translation is CASDRGVNTEAFF. This chain connects TRBV25-1 to TRBJ1-1; 9 nucleotides line up with TRBD1. Trimming at V came to 8 bases and at J to 0 bases, leaving 1 base not matched to a gene. Germline CDR1 is MGHDK and CDR2 is SYGVNS. This CDR3 is built from 13 residues.

This chain uses TRBV2 with TRBJ2-3; D possibly corresponds to TRBD2 (7 bases). Germline V CDR1 and CDR2: SNHLY, FYNNEI. Trimming cost V 5 bases and J 3 bases, with 18 bases left between them. The CDR3 runs 16 residues. The CDR3 DNA is TGTGCCAGCAGTACCGTAGTAGGGGGAGGGACAGATACGCAGTATTTT. This translates into CASSTVVGGGTDTQYF.